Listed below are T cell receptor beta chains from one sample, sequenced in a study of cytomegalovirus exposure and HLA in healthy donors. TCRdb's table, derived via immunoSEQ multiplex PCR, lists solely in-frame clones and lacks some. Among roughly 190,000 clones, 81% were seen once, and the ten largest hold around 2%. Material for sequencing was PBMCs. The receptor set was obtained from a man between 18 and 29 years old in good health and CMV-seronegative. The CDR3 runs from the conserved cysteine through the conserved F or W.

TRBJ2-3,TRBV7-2,CASSSSSGAGGDTQYF
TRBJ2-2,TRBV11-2,CASSPDRGGELFF
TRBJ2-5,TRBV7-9,CASSLTRGTSGETQYF
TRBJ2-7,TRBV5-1,CASSWGTGGDEQYF
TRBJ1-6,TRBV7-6,CASSFRSRDYNNSPLHF
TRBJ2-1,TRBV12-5,CASGYGGNEQFF
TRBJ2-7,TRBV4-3,CASSIQLEGEQYF
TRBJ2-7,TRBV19,CAKPTGGTDEQYF
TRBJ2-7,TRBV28,CASSSDRNYEQYF
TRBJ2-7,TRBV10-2,CASRGRQGVYEQYF
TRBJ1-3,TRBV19,CASSIGTGNTIYF
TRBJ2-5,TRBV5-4,CASSSGTSGRGASETQYF
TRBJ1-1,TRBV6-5,CASWRASAVGTEAFF
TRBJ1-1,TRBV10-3,CAISEPGQGTTEAFF
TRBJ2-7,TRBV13,CASSLGRGVEQYF
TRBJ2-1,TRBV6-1,CASSRRRRPQFF
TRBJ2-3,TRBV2,CASSRGTDTQYF
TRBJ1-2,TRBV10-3,CAISEQGYGYTF
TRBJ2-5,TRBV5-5,CASSFSSGYQETQYF
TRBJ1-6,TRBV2,CASRLDRLSPLHF
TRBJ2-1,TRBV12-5,CASGLTSGSWDEQFF
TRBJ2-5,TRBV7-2,CASSLNRQAGETQYF
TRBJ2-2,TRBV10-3,CAISVGTGELFF
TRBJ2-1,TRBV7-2,CASSSPWGLTLNYNEQFF
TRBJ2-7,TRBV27,CASSFGTSGAYEQYF
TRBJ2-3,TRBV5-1,CASSLGSFGTDTQYF
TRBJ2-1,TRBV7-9,CASRLTSGSSYNEQFF
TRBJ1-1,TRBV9,CASSDSLDSENMNTEAFF
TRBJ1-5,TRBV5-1,CASSNGDSNQPQHF
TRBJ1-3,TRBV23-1,CASSQSEGTDKLSGNTIYF
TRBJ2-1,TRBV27,CASRRTGGRDEQFF
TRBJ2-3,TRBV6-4,CASKLEGTDTQYF
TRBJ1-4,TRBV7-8,CASSFDRVTNEKLFF
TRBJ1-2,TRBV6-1,CASSEAGQANYGYTF
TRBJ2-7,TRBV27,CASIGQGYEQYF
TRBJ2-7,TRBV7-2,CASSLAGPWAGRAYEQYF
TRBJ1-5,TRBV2,CASSRDRGLNQPQHF
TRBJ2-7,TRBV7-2,CASSLAGTGDEQYF
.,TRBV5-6,CASSSIAYEQYF
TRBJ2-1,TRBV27,CASRPGTSGSGDYNEQFF
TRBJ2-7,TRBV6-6,CASTPPLGQGGSEQYF
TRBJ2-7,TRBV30,CAYGLSYEQYF
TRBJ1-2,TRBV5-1,CASSTIQGNYGYTF
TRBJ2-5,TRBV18,CASSPERRGLTQYF
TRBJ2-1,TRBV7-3,CASSLRSGGTYNEQFF
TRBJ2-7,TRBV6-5,CASRYGQESSYEQYF
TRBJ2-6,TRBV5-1,CASSPGQGVSGANVLTF
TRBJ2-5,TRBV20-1,CSVGGGREQYF
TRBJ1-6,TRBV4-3,CASSPDSGTASSYNSPLHF
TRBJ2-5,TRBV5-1,CASSLGQGQETQYF
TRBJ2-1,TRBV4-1,CASSLIAGGSFNEQFF
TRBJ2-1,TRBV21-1,CASGWHRRSNEQFF
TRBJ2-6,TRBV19,CASTPRAGLSAANVLTF
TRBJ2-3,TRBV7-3,CASNRGGGHTDTQYF
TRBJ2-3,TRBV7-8,CASSLDMTVWTNTQYF
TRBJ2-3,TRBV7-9,CASSLAGTSGLRVNTQYF
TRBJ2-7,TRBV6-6,CASIDRKYEQYF
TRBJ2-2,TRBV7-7,CASSLAGTGIPGELFF